The rows below give T cell receptor beta chains drawn from one sample of a study of T-cell memory formation after mild COVID-19. TCRdb recomputed calls from the 5' RACE reads with MiXCR, one row per CDR3 protein. The table shows about 390,000 distinct CDR3 sequences, with over 20% occurring only once. Sequencing was performed on PBMCs or a T cell subset sorted from them (not recorded which). Receptors were obtained from an adult woman who had mild COVID-19 (a few samples of this study predate the infection). Cell type and time point are not known. CDR3s include the opening cysteine and the closing phenylalanine or tryptophan.

j_call | v_call | cdr3_aa
TRBJ2-6 | TRBV6-2/TRBV6-3 | CASSAIGTSGANVLTF
TRBJ2-1 | TRBV7-3 | CASSPLRGGNEQFF
TRBJ2-7 | TRBV5-1 | CASSLDRGFYEQYF
TRBJ2-2 | TRBV9 | CASSVAGKHTGELFF
TRBJ2-7 | TRBV7-9 | CASSPGTDEQYF
TRBJ2-1 | TRBV5-1 | CASRPGLAHEQFF
TRBJ2-7 | TRBV18 | CASSPARGGGGLYEQYF
TRBJ2-7 | TRBV4-1 | CASSQVTGLAGSYEQYF
TRBJ2-3 | TRBV29-1 | CSVEGDPADTQYF
TRBJ2-1 | TRBV6-5 | CASSYSSADNEQFF
TRBJ2-2 | TRBV5-1 | CASSPPGQANTGELFF
TRBJ2-2 | TRBV25-1 | CATEPTTVPVGELFF
TRBJ2-7 | TRBV27 | CASSLVGTDAYEQYF
TRBJ1-1 | TRBV9 | CASSGTGTSTEAFF
TRBJ2-7 | TRBV20-1 | CSARNSRLAGSYEQYF
TRBJ1-1 | TRBV12-3/TRBV12-4 | CASSPRLGQAFF
TRBJ2-2 | TRBV20-1 | CSARERRILTRSTGELFF
TRBJ2-7 | TRBV5-1 | CASSWKGQGGSYEQYF
TRBJ2-5 | TRBV5-1 | CASSPSGGEGETQYF
TRBJ2-3 | TRBV3-1 | CASSSWRSSGGSDTQYF
TRBJ2-7 | TRBV11-1 | CASSLAGLREQYF
TRBJ1-1 | TRBV2 | CASSDGRRPTEAFF
TRBJ2-1 | TRBV7-2 | CASSPRRDWHNRNEQFF
TRBJ1-2 | TRBV30 | CAWSRTGGAVGYTF
TRBJ1-5 | TRBV2 | CASSDQGQGRQPQHF
TRBJ2-3 | TRBV10-3 | CAISSSGGDTQYF
TRBJ1-1 | TRBV25-1 | CASRQTGLNTEAFF
TRBJ2-1 | TRBV12-3/TRBV12-4 | CASTGGVEEQFF
TRBJ2-1 | TRBV30 | CAWSPEGLVNEQFF
TRBJ2-7 | TRBV3-1 | CASSQTGQTHYEQYF
TRBJ2-7 | TRBV7-8 | CASADGYYEQYF
TRBJ2-2 | TRBV11-3 | CASSGVTGELFF
TRBJ2-7 | TRBV12-3/TRBV12-4 | CASSLLGGSYEQYF
TRBJ2-7 | TRBV12-3/TRBV12-4 | CASSLLAGGPYEQYF
TRBJ1-1 | TRBV2 | CATKTEGRTEAFF